The 15 T cell receptor beta chains reported below all come from one sample, sequenced in a study of T cells in Graves' hyperthyroidism and ophthalmopathy. TCR beta CDR3 regions were amplified from RNA transcripts. HTBI primers were used for first-round RT-PCR of the TCR CDR3. In TCRdb, the multiplex PCR reads were re-called with MiXCR into one record per CDR3 protein. The data contain hundreds of thousands of distinct CDR3 sequences, roughly 16% of them singletons. The sequenced material came from blood. These receptors all stem from a woman between 40 and 50 years old with Graves' ophthalmopathy.

This clonotype appeared a few times. The V and J genes are TRBV30 and TRBJ1-6; tentatively, D is TRBD1 (5 bases). The CDR3 loop spans 13 amino acids. V dropped 0 bases and J dropped 11 bases, with 11 bases sitting between them. Per germline, CDR1 GTSNPN and CDR2 SVGIG (reference sequence). The CDR3 bases are TGTGCCTGGAGTGTACAGCTGGACACACCCCTCCACTTT. This translates into CAWSVQLDTPLHF.

Ten or more counts support this clonotype. The genes are TRBV27 and TRBJ2-1; possible D gene TRBD2, 6 bases. This CDR3 region has 16 residues. V lost 4 bases to trimming and J lost 10 bases, with 23 bases between them. Germline assignment: CDR1 MNHEY and CDR2 SMNVEV (reference sequence). CDR3 bases: TGTGCCAGCAGTTCCCCGAGAGCGGGCATACCAAGGGAGCAGTTCTTC. Translating it yields CASSSPRAGIPREQFF.

The J gene is TRBJ2-3, the V gene TRBV19, with D perhaps given as TRBD1 or TRBD2 (5 bases each). In germline, CDR1 is LNHDA, CDR2 SQIVND (reference sequence). The V and J ends lost 1 base and 2 bases respectively, with 19 bases between them. The CDR3 is 18 amino acids. CDR3 sequence (DNA): TGTGCCAGTAGTATAGGGGGCGTTGGGGGACCTCTCACAGATACGCAGTATTTT. Translated, it gives CASSIGGVGGPLTDTQYF. Full variable domain (outside the CDR3, taken from reference TRBV19 and TRBJ2-3): DGGITQSPKYLFRKEGQNVTLSCEQNLNHDAMYWYRQDPGQGLRLIYYSQIVNDFQKGDIAEGYSVSREKKESFPLTVTSAQKNPTAFYLCASSIGGVGGPLTDTQYFGPGTRLTVL.

This clonotype was detected a few times. V and J are TRBV6-1 and TRBJ1-6, with 9 bases that match TRBD1. With V trimmed by 6 bases and J by 6 bases, 3 bases remained unmatched. The CDR3 consists of 14 residues. In germline, CDR1 is MNHNS, CDR2 SASEGT. The CDR3 region has the DNA TGTGCCAGCAGGCCACAGGGGGCTAATTCACCCCTCCACTTT. Protein product: CASRPQGANSPLHF.

In this sample, this clonotype turned up many times. The CDR3 spells CASSSDRGSYGYTF. CDR3 coding DNA: TGTGCCAGCAGCTCTGACAGGGGTAGCTATGGCTACACCTTC. The genes are TRBV3-1 and TRBJ1-2; 8 positions agree with TRBD1. Germline values: CDR1 LGHDT, CDR2 YNNKEL (reference sequence). Trimming took 5 bases from V and 4 from J; bases not matched to a gene: 6. The CDR3 length is 14 residues.

Worth noting for this clonotype: A read error may explain this, as a much larger clone is one base away. The rearrangement links TRBV5-1 to TRBJ2-7, with TRBD2 matching over 10 bases. This CDR3 spans 15 amino acids. Germline V gene data show CDR1 as SGHRS and CDR2 as YFSETQ. Here the CDR3 reads CASSLTSGAPYERYF. The DNA of the CDR3 is TGCGCCAGCAGCCTCACTAGCGGGGCTCCCTACGAGCGGTACTTC.

J is TRBJ2-1 and V is TRBV20-1, with 7 bases fitting TRBD2. Germline V gene lookup returns CDR1 DFQATT and CDR2 SNEGSKA (reference sequence). CDR3 length equals 15 residues. Germline trimming cut 6 bases from V and 3 bases from J; bases unmatched to any gene: 11. CDR3 DNA sequence: TGCAGTGCGCGAGAGGTGGGACTATTCTACAATGAGCAGTTCTTC. Translating it yields CSAREVGLFYNEQFF.

This clonotype was found many times. The chain links TRBV11-3 to TRBJ2-1, with TRBD1 matching over 7 bases. V was pared by 4 bases and J by 6 bases, with 3 bases of the junction left unmatched. CDR1 is SGHNT, CDR2 YENEEA, per germline. The CDR3 runs 13 residues. CDR3 region: CASSSHRGNEQFF. In nucleotides, the CDR3 is TGTGCCAGCAGCTCACACAGGGGCAATGAGCAGTTCTTC.

This rearrangement joins TRBV6-1 to TRBJ1-4; 9 nucleotides agree with TRBD1. The CDR3 spans 14 residues. Germline V CDR1 and CDR2: MNHNS, SASEGT. V lost 7 bases and J lost 5; bases outside the gene matches: 5. CDR3 DNA: TGTGCCAGCACTCCCGGGACAGGGAATGAAAAACTGTTTTTT. Residues: CASTPGTGNEKLFF.

This clonotype was seen at least ten times. The CDR3 nucleotides read TGTGCCAGCAGCTTAGCTTCCTCGGAACCCTACAATGAGCAGTTCTTC. Residues: CASSLASSEPYNEQFF. This chain links TRBV7-8 with TRBJ2-1, with no clear D. Trimming left V 0 bases short and J 2 bases short, with 11 bases between. The CDR3 has 16 amino acids. Per germline, CDR1 SGHVS and CDR2 FQNEAQ.

This clonotype was recorded at least ten times. The CDR3 protein is CASSYRTGNTEAFF. The CDR3 DNA reads TGTGCCAGCAGTTACAGGACAGGGAACACTGAAGCTTTCTTT. V gene TRBV11-2 combines with J gene TRBJ1-1; 7 positions agree with TRBD1. The trim removed 6 bases at V and 1 base at J, leaving 5 bases unmatched. This CDR3 has 14 amino acids. CDR1 and CDR2 from the germline V gene are SGHAT and FQNNGV. The whole variable domain, filled in from reference TRBV11-2 and TRBJ1-1, reads EAGVAQSPRYKIIEKRQSVAFWCNPISGHATLYWYQQILGQGPKLLIQFQNNGVVDDSQLPKDRFSAERLKGVDSTLKIQPAKLEDSAVYLCASSYRTGNTEAFFGQGTRLTVV.

V is TRBV4-1 and J is TRBJ2-7; D remains unclear. Deletions cut 0 bases from V and 6 bases from J, with 18 bases between. CDR1 and CDR2 (germline): MGHRA, YSYEKL. The length of the CDR3 is 16 residues. DNA for the CDR3: TGCGCCAGCAGCCAAGAACCCCTTGGGGAAACCTTCGAGCAGTACTTC. Residues: CASSQEPLGETFEQYF.

In this sample, this clonotype turned up many times. The chain recombines TRBV20-1 with TRBJ2-7; unclear D gene. Trimming took off 1 base at V and 2 bases at J, with 15 bases between the two ends. The CDR3 has 15 amino acids. Germline loops: CDR1 DFQATT, CDR2 SNEGSKA (reference sequence). CDR3 region: CSARASRVGAYEQYF. CDR3 in DNA: TGCAGTGCTAGAGCCTCTCGAGTTGGAGCCTACGAGCAGTACTTC.

This clonotype appeared many times. The gene calls are TRBV28 and TRBJ2-5; 10 bases line up with TRBD1. The germline gives CDR1 MDHEN, CDR2 SYDVKM. V was clipped by 3 bases and J by 2 bases; unmatched bases: 6. CDR3 length equals 16 residues. Here the CDR3 DNA reads TGTGCCAGCAGTTTGGGACAGGGGCTCGGTCAAGAGACCCAGTACTTC. It codes for CASSLGQGLGQETQYF.

The genes are TRBV25-1 and TRBJ2-2, with D tentatively TRBD1 or TRBD2 (5 bases each). Germline CDR1 and CDR2: MGHDK and SYGVNS. The ends were cut back, 5 bases at V and 1 base at J, with 14 bases in the middle. CDR3 length equals 16 residues. DNA of the CDR3: TGTGCCAGCAGTACCCGGGACGGGAAGAACACCGGGGAGCTGTTTTTT. The encoded protein is CASSTRDGKNTGELFF.